This T cell receptor (beta chain) was captured in a study of cytomegalovirus exposure and HLA in healthy donors. The primer mix had 60 Vbeta and 13 Jbeta primers. Original handling: Later, tens of millions of unique TCR beta chains were counted in an analysis, and roughly 11 million of them were shared. Produced via immunoSEQ multiplex PCR; TCRdb's table is partial and in-frame only. The DNA was the basis for D and trimming; V, J and clone size are from that table. In the table there are 150,000 to 200,000 clones, 70% to 90% of which are singletons. With regard to this clone: The target antigen is unknown.

Germline loops: CDR1 LNHDA, CDR2 SQIVND (reference sequence). This CDR3 contains 19 residues. V was pared by 5 bases and J by 0 bases, with 14 bases of the junction left unmatched. Findings and limits, study-wide: 150 to 200 TCR beta chains were listed as cytomegalovirus-associated. A later examination showed that TCR association rates differed by HLA locus, with DRB1 most and HLA-C fewest. Presence/absence analyses treated sequencing depth as roughly uniform across donors.

The chain carries TRBV19 and TRBJ1-5, with TRBD1 matching over 9 bases. The sample was PBMCs. The TCR sequence derives from a woman between 18 and 30 years old in good health and CMV-seronegative. The CDR3 DNA sequence: TGTGCCAGTAGTCTATCGGGACAGGGTTTGGGTTATAGCAATCAGCCCCAGCATTTT. This encodes CASSLSGQGLGYSNQPQHF.